This TCR beta chain comes out of a study of blood T cell repertoires in COVID-19. Across the study: The United States, Italy and Spain supplied acute and convalescent COVID-19 samples. T cells, B-cell-depleted T cells, or PBMCs provided the cDNA or gDNA that served as material.

Authors' analysis steps: By means of reference gene primer amplification, nucleated cell counts were estimated. Sequencing was performed with immunoSEQ multiplex PCR; in TCRdb, only in-frame clones are kept and a portion is missing. D and trimming were read from the DNA, whereas the V and J calls and clone size are those reported in that table. This table has about 180,000 clones, 84% appearing once. Sequenced: peripheral blood. This TCR derives from a human donor in a cohort sampled during active COVID-19.

This CDR3 reads CASSQHGHNEKLFF. CDR3 sequence (DNA): TGTGCCAGCAGCCAGCACGGACACAATGAAAAACTGTTTTTT. The rearrangement links TRBV3-1 (or the pseudogene TRBV3-2) to TRBJ1-4; perhaps TRBD1 as D (5 bases). Trimming shortened V by 3 bases and J by 5 bases, and 10 bases separated the two germline ends. This CDR3 spans 14 amino acids. Per the germline V gene, CDR1 is LGHDT and CDR2 is YNNKEL (reference sequence).